These T cell receptor beta chains were read from a single sample in a study of shared clonotypes between healthy human individuals. Clones were sequenced by immunoSEQ multiplex PCR, and TCRdb holds only the in-frame ones, with some missing. Altogether about 2 million clones are present, just under 95% being singletons, with the ten largest covering roughly 1%. Sample: naive CD8+ T cells sorted from blood. Receptor source: a man younger than 35 in good health. Each CDR3 is given with its conserved first and last residue. A D gene is named only where the DNA matches it firmly. Expanded clones are given a class, and other clones once, few, many or no size at all.

CDR3 protein | CDR3 DNA | J gene | clone size | D gene | V gene
CASSERRFNQPQHF | TGCGCCAGCAGTGAGAGACGGTTCAATCAGCCCCAGCATTTT | TRBJ1-5 | . | . | TRBV10-2
CASRAPGQGNSPLHF | TGTGCCAGCAGAGCACCGGGACAGGGGAATTCACCCCTCCACTTT | TRBJ1-6 | . | TRBD1 | TRBV28
CASSSQDTEAFF | TGTGCCAGCAGTTCTCAAGACACTGAAGCTTTCTTT | TRBJ1-1 | . | . | TRBV27
CASSSSREASNQPQHF | TGTGCCAGCAGTTCATCCCGGGAGGCTAGCAATCAGCCCCAGCATTTT | TRBJ1-5 | . | . | TRBV7-9
CASRPSGATYNEQFF | TGTGCCAGCAGACCCAGCGGGGCTACCTACAATGAGCAGTTCTTC | TRBJ2-1 | . | TRBD2 | TRBV6-5
CASSQNRGTYNEQFF | TGCGCCAGCAGCCAGAACAGGGGTACCTACAATGAGCAGTTCTTC | TRBJ2-1 | . | TRBD1 | TRBV4-3
CASSPSFQAIPPYEQYF | TGCGCCAGCAGCCCTTCTTTCCAGGCCATACCCCCCTACGAGCAGTACTTC | TRBJ2-7 | . | . | TRBV4-3
CAWGGAMNTEAFF | TGTGCCTGGGGAGGGGCGATGAACACTGAAGCTTTCTTT | TRBJ1-1 | . | . | TRBV30
CASSALNTGELFF | TGTGCCAGCAGCGCTCTTAACACCGGGGAGCTGTTTTTT | TRBJ2-2 | . | . | TRBV9
CASSLAGETYEQYF | TGTGCCAGCAGCTTAGCTGGCGAAACCTACGAGCAGTACTTC | TRBJ2-7 | . | . | TRBV7-9
CASSLIGMGGNQPQHF | TGTGCCAGCAGTTTAATCGGGATGGGGGGCAATCAGCCCCAGCATTTT | TRBJ1-5 | . | . | TRBV27
CSVVEGFAQYF | TGCAGCGTTGTTGAAGGGTTCGCCCAGTACTTC | TRBJ2-5 | . | . | TRBV29-1
CASSNLGGLYNEQFF | TGTGCCAGCAGCAACCTAGGGGGCCTCTACAATGAGCAGTTCTTC | TRBJ2-1 | once | TRBD1 | TRBV6-6
CSASRDNEQFF | TGCAGTGCTAGCAGAGACAATGAGCAGTTCTTC | TRBJ2-1 | . | . | TRBV20-1
CASSYRDRTYNEQFF | TGTGCCAGCAGCTACAGGGATCGGACCTACAATGAGCAGTTCTTC | TRBJ2-1 | . | . | TRBV13
CASSHGNLGYTF | TGTGCCAGCAGCCATGGTAACTTGGGCTACACCTTC | TRBJ1-2 | . | . | TRBV13
CASSFLGTSSGDYYEQYF | TGTGCCAGCAGTTTTCTTGGGACTTCCTCTGGAGATTACTACGAGCAGTACTTC | TRBJ2-7 | . | . | TRBV28
CASTAGRQGWETQYF | TGTGCCAGCACCGCGGGAAGACAAGGTTGGGAGACCCAGTACTTC | TRBJ2-5 | . | . | TRBV28
CSVDSGGIYNEQFF | TGCAGCGTTGACTCGGGGGGAATCTACAATGAGCAGTTCTTC | TRBJ2-1 | . | TRBD2 | TRBV29-1
CASSSGTEGSEQYF | TGTGCCAGCAGCTCCGGGACAGAAGGTTCCGAGCAGTACTTC | TRBJ2-7 | . | TRBD1 | TRBV5-6
CASSLLATSGTDTQYF | TGTGCCAGCAGTTTGTTGGCCACAAGCGGCACAGATACGCAGTATTTT | TRBJ2-3 | . | . | TRBV27
CASTPLRREESSPLHF | TGCGCCAGCACCCCCTTAAGAAGGGAGGAGAGTTCACCCCTCCACTTT | TRBJ1-6 | . | . | TRBV4-1
CAWSGRGLYGYTF | TGTGCCTGGAGTGGCAGGGGCCTCTATGGCTACACCTTC | TRBJ1-2 | . | . | TRBV30
CASSRGDTQYF | TGTGCCAGCAGCCGGGGGGATACGCAGTATTTT | TRBJ2-3 | . | . | TRBV5-4
CASSRAGQGDTEAFF | TGTGCCAGCTCACGCGCCGGACAGGGGGACACTGAAGCTTTCTTT | TRBJ1-1 | . | TRBD1 | TRBV18
CASGTELFF | TGCGCCAGCGGGACTGAGCTGTTTTTT | TRBJ2-2 | . | . | TRBV10-2
CASSQDQGSLGYGYTF | TGCGCCAGCAGCCAAGATCAAGGGAGCCTAGGCTATGGCTACACCTTC | TRBJ1-2 | once | . | TRBV4-3
CASSPGRAFEKLFF | TGTGCCAGCAGCCCGGGGAGGGCGTTCGAAAAACTGTTTTTT | TRBJ1-4 | . | . | TRBV7-9
CAISDRDRATSTDTQYF | TGTGCCATCAGTGACCGGGACAGGGCAACTAGCACAGATACGCAGTATTTT | TRBJ2-3 | . | TRBD1 | TRBV10-3
CASSTGYYGYTF | TGTGCCAGCAGCACAGGATACTATGGCTACACCTTC | TRBJ1-2 | . | . | TRBV7-9
CASSLGQGEQPQHF | TGTGCCAGCAGCTTAGGACAGGGGGAGCAGCCCCAGCATTTT | TRBJ1-5 | . | TRBD1 | TRBV7-9
CASSMKLAGHHEQYF | TGTGCCAGTAGTATGAAGCTAGCGGGGCACCACGAGCAGTACTTC | TRBJ2-7 | . | TRBD2 | TRBV19
CASSETGLEDGYTF | TGTGCCAGCAGTGAAACGGGTCTCGAGGATGGCTACACCTTC | TRBJ1-2 | . | . | TRBV6-1
CASIKLGSGANVLTF | TGTGCCAGCATCAAACTTGGGTCTGGGGCCAACGTCCTGACTTTC | TRBJ2-6 | once | . | TRBV7-9
CASSLSGQGHEQYF | TGCGCCAGCAGCTTGAGCGGACAGGGCCACGAGCAGTACTTC | TRBJ2-7 | once | TRBD1 | TRBV5-1
CASSSAYSYEQYF | TGTGCCAGCAGTTCGGCGTACTCCTACGAGCAGTACTTC | TRBJ2-7 | . | . | TRBV6-1
CASSSGGRGSYEQYF | TGTGCCAGCAGTTCGGGAGGCAGGGGATCCTACGAGCAGTACTTC | TRBJ2-7 | once | . | TRBV27
CASSQDGWGNTEAFF | TGCGCCAGCAGCCAAGATGGGTGGGGGAACACTGAAGCTTTCTTT | TRBJ1-1 | . | . | TRBV4-3
CASSPRTGGANGYTF | TGTGCCAGCAGTCCCAGGACAGGGGGCGCGAATGGCTACACCTTC | TRBJ1-2 | . | TRBD1 | TRBV28